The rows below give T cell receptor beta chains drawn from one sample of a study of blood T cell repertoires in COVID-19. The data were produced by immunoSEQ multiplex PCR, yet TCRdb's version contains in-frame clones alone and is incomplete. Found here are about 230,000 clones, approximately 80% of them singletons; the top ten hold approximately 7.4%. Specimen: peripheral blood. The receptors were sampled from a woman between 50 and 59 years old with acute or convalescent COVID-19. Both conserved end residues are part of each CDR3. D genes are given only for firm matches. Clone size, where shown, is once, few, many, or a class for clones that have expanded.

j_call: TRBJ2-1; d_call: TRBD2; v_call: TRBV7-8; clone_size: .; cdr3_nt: TGTGCCAGCAGCGCACGGCGGGAGCACTACAATGAGCAGTTCTTC; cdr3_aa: CASSARREHYNEQFF
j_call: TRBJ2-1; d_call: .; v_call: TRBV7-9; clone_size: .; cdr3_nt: TGTGCCAGCAGCTTAGTTGTCCAGAACAATGAGCAGTTCTTC; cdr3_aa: CASSLVVQNNEQFF
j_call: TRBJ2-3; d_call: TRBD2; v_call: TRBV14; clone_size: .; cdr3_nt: TGTGCCAGCAGCCAAGAAAGCGGGGCTACCACAGATACGCAGTATTTT; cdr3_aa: CASSQESGATTDTQYF
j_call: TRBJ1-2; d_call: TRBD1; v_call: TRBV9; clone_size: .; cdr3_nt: TGTGCCAGCAGCGCAACAGGGGGCATGTCTGGCTACACCTTC; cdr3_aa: CASSATGGMSGYTF
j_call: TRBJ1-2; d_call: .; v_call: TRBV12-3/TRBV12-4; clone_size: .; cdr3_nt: TGTGCCAGCAGTTTGACAGCGAACTATGGCTACACCTTC; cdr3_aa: CASSLTANYGYTF
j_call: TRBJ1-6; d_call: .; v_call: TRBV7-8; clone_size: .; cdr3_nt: TGTGCCAGCAGCCCAACAGCCGGACAGAACAATTCACCCCTCCACTTT; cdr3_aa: CASSPTAGQNNSPLHF
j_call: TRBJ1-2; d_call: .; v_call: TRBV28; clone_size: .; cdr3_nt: TGTGCCAGCAGTTTAAACAGAGCTAACTATGGCTACACCTTC; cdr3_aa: CASSLNRANYGYTF
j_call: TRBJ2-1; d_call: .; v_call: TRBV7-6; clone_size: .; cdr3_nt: TGTGCCAGCAGCTTAGCCCAGGGTGACCCCTCCTACAATGAGCAGTTCTTC; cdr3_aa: CASSLAQGDPSYNEQFF
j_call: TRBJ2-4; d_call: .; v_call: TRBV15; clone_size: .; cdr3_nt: TGTGCCACCAGCAGAGGTGGTGCGAGCCCCAGGGACATTCAGTACTTC; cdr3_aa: CATSRGGASPRDIQYF
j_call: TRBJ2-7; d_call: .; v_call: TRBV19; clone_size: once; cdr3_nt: TGTGCCACCGCCACCGTAATCGGGTCCTACGAGCAGTACTTC; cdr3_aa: CATATVIGSYEQYF
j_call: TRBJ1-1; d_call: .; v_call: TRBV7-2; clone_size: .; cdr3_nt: TGTGCCAGCAGCCCGTCCGACAGGCGCTGGCCTGAAGCTTTCTTT; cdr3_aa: CASSPSDRRWPEAFF